This T cell receptor beta chain is drawn from a study of vaccination and CD4 T cells after COVID-19. About the research overall: Sampling post-COVID took place a median 101 days after diagnosis (range 35 to 161).

Described treatment: roughly nine-day PBMC culture with coronavirus spike peptide pools or control peptides (ViraFEST assay). The CDR3 runs 15 residues. The germline V gene encodes CDR1 DFQATT and CDR2 SNEGSKA (reference sequence). Sequenced with the Oncomine TCR Beta short-read assay was DNA taken from cultured CD4+ T cells. TCRdb reprocessed the PCR reads via MiXCR and lists one record per CDR3 protein. Of more than 9,500 distinct CDR3 sequences listed, around 20% are singletons. About this clonotype: The antigen is not known. Since a much larger clone is just one base distant, this may be a read error.

J is TRBJ2-3 and V is TRBV20-1; 12 nucleotides agree with TRBD2. Sequences were derived from CD4+ T cells from blood, cultured in vitro, sampled before SARS-CoV-2 vaccination. This receptor was taken from a human donor who received a COVID-19 vaccine. CDR3 nucleotide sequence: TGCAGTGCTAGATATTCTAGCGGGGGGGCAGATACGCGGTATTTT. Translation: CSARYSSGGADTRYF.